This section outlines one TCR beta chain sequence together with its context. Clones were read by immunoSEQ multiplex PCR, and TCRdb kept only the in-frame ones, dropping some. The data hold about 85,000 clones, with 85% to 90% observed a single time. Germline V gene data show CDR1 as MNHEY and CDR2 as SVGEGT. This CDR3 is 15 amino acids long. V dropped 2 bases and J dropped 0 bases, with 9 bases sitting between them. This sample is part of a study of blood T cell repertoires in COVID-19. Whole-study context: Collection of acute and convalescent COVID-19 samples took place in the United States, Italy and Spain. The analysed material was cDNA or gDNA that came from T cells, B-cell-depleted T cells, or PBMCs.

Sequenced: peripheral blood. The chain has TRBV6-2 or TRBV6-3 and TRBJ2-3; a weak D match, TRBD2 (6 bases). The origin of this receptor is a woman aged 80 or over with active or convalescent COVID-19. CDR3 region: CASSYNSGSTDTQYF. CDR3 DNA: TGTGCCAGCAGTTACAACAGCGGGAGCACAGATACGCAGTATTTT.